A single count supports the clone carrying this T cell receptor beta chain. Its antigen is as yet unknown. The entry originates in a study of response to subunit inactivated influenza vaccine. Study-level points and caveats: There was a suggestion from the authors that each seasonal influenza vaccination recruits few new T cells.

This CDR3 is 12 amino acids long. Trimming stripped 3 bases from V and 2 bases from J, with 4 bases between. Looked up from germline, CDR1 is MNHNY and CDR2 is SVGAGI (reference sequence). TCRdb re-called the RT-PCR reads through MiXCR, storing one row per CDR3 protein. There are hundreds of thousands of distinct CDR3 sequences in the sample; approximately 15% occur only once, and less than 9% lies in the top ten. This chain connects TRBV6-6 to TRBJ2-5, with unresolved D. The TCR sequence derives from a man in his fifties who received an inactivated influenza vaccine. The sequenced sample was PBMCs from blood, obtained 14 to 15 days before vaccination. CDR3 sequence reads: CASSYQQETQYF. For the CDR3, the DNA is TGTGCCAGCAGTTATCAGCAAGAGACCCAGTACTTC.